The table lists the clone carrying this T cell receptor (beta chain) with a few counts. Its specificity is not known. This specimen belongs to a study of radiotherapy plus CTLA-4 blockade in lung cancer. Overall study findings and caveats: After radiotherapy and ipilimumab, tumor-derived clones expanded in peripheral blood.

TCRdb keeps only in-frame clones here, not all; method: immunoSEQ multiplex PCR. Among tens of thousands of clones listed, around 88% were seen once. Receiving focal radiation plus CTLA-4 blockade with ipilimumab were patients who had chemo-refractory metastatic non-small-cell lung cancer. Germline lookup yields CDR1 MDHEN and CDR2 SYDVKM. V lost 6 bases, J lost 5 bases, and 16 bases lay in between. The CDR3 has 14 residues. This sequence joins TRBV28 and TRBJ1-2; TRBD1 is a possible D gene (5 bases). The sequence was obtained from a human donor with non-small cell lung cancer who had a partial response to radiotherapy plus ipilimumab. The source material was peripheral blood, sampled from a patient treated with radiotherapy plus ipilimumab. Written as DNA, the CDR3 is TGTGCCAGCAGCTCCCTGGGGCAGTTTTATGGCTACACCTTC. It yields the protein CASSSLGQFYGYTF.